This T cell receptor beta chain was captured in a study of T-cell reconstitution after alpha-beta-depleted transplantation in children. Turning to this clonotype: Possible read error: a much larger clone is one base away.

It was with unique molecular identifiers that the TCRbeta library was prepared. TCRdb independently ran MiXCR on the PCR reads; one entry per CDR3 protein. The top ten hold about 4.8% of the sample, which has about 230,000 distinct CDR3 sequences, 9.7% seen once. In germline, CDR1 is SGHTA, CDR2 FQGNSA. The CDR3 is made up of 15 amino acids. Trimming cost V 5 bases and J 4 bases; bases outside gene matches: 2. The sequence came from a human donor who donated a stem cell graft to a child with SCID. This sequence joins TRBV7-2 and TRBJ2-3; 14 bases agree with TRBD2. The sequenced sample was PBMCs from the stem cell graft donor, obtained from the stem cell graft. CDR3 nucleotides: TGTGCCAGCAGCCCGACTAGCGGGGGGGCAGATACGCAGTATTTT. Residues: CASSPTSGGADTQYF. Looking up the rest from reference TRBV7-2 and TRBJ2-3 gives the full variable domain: GAGVSQSPSNKVTEKGKDVELRCDPISGHTALYWYRQSLGQGLEFLIYFQGNSAPDKSGLPSDRFSAERTGGSVSTLTIQRTQQEDSAVYLCASSPTSGGADTQYFGPGTRLTVL.